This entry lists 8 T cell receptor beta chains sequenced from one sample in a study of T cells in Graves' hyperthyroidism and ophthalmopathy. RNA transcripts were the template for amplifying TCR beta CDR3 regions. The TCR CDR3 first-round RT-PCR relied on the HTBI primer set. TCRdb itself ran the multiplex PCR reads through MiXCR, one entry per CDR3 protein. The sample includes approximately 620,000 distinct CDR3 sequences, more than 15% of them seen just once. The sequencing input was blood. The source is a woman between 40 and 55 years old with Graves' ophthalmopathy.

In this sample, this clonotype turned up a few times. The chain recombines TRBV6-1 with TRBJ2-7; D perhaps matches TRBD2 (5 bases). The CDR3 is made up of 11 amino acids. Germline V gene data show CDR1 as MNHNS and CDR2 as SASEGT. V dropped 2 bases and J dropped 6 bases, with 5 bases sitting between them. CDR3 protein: CASSETSEQYF. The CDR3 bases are TGTGCCAGCAGTGAAACTAGCGAGCAGTACTTC.

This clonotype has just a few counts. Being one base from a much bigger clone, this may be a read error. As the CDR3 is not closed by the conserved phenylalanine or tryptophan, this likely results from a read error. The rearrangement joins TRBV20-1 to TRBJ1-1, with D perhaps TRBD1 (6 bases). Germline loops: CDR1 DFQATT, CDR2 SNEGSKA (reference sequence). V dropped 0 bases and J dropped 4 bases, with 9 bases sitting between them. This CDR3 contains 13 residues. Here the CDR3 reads CSARDRGGTEAFL. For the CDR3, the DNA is TGCAGTGCTAGAGACAGGGGTGGCACTGAAGCTTTCCTT.

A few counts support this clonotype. The CDR3 loop is CAISELGGNSPLHF. For the CDR3, the DNA is TGTGCCATCAGTGAGTTGGGCGGCAATTCACCCCTCCACTTT. The rearrangement uses TRBV10-3 and TRBJ1-6, with D hard to call. CDR3 length: 14 residues. Trimming shortened V by 1 base and J by 7 bases, and 8 bases separated the two germline ends. Germline-derived CDR1 and CDR2 are ENHRY and SYGVKD.

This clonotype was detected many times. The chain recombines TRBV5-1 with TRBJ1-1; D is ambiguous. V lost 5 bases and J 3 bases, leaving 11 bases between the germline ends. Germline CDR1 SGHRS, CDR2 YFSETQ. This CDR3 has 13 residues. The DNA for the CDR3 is TGCGCCAGCAGAAAGGATGAGTACACTGAAGCTTTCTTT. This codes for CASRKDEYTEAFF.

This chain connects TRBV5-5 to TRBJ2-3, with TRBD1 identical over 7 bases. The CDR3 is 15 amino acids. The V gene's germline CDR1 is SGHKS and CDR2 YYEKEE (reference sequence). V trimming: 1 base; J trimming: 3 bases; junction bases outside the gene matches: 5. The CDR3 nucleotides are TGTGCCAGCAGCTTGCGGCAGGACAGGACAGATACGCAGTATTTT. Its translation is CASSLRQDRTDTQYF.

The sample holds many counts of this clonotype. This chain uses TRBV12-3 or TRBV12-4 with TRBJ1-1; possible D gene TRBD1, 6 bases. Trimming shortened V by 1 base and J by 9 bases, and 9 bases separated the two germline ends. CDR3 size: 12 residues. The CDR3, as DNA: TGTGCCAGCAGTTTAGACAGGGATAAAGCTTTCTTT. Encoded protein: CASSLDRDKAFF.

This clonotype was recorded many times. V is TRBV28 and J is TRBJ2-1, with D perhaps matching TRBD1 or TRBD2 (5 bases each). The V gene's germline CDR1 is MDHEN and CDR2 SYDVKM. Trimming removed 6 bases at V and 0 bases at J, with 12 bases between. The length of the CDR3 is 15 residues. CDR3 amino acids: CASSGDETSYNEQFF. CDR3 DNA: TGTGCCAGCAGCGGGGACGAGACCTCCTACAATGAGCAGTTCTTC.

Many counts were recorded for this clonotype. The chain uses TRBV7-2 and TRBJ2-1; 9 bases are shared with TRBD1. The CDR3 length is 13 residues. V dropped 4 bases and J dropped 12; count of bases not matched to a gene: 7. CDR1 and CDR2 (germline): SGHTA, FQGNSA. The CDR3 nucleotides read TGTGCCAGCAGCTGGGGACAGGGTGAAAGGCAGTTCTTC. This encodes CASSWGQGERQFF. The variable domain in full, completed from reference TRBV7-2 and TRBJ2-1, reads GAGVSQSPSNKVTEKGKDVELRCDPISGHTALYWYRQSLGQGLEFLIYFQGNSAPDKSGLPSDRFSAERTGGSVSTLTIQRTQQEDSAVYLCASSWGQGERQFFGPGTRLTVL.